This is a list of T cell receptor beta chains from one sample in a study of cytomegalovirus exposure and HLA in healthy donors. Clones were sequenced by immunoSEQ multiplex PCR, and TCRdb holds only the in-frame ones, with some missing. This sample carries some 150,000 clones, around 73% of them seen once, and the ten largest clones take about 1.3%. Sequencing was performed on PBMCs. Source of these receptors: a male donor in good health and CMV-seronegative. CDR3s include the opening cysteine and the closing phenylalanine or tryptophan. A D gene is named only where the DNA matches it firmly. Size tells how often a clone was seen (once, few, many) or the class of an expanded clone, and some rows leave it out.

>TRBV5-1|TRBJ2-1|.|.
TGCGCCAGCAGCCGGGATCAGTCCTACAATGAGCAGTTCTTC
CASSRDQSYNEQFF
>TRBV19|TRBJ1-1|few|TRBD1
TGTGCCAGTAGTACAGTTGACAGGGGTCGAGACACTGAAGCTTTCTTT
CASSTVDRGRDTEAFF
>TRBV7-6|TRBJ2-7|.|TRBD2
TGTGCCAGCAGCTTAGTTACTATGGCGGGGGGTAGCGAGCAGTACTTC
CASSLVTMAGGSEQYF
>TRBV6-1|TRBJ1-6|.|TRBD1
TGTGCCAGCAGTGAAGCACAGGGGCGAAGTTCACCCCTCCACTTT
CASSEAQGRSSPLHF
>TRBV27|TRBJ1-2|few|.
TGTGCCAGCAGTCCCCTTGAAGGAGGGTCGGAGGGCTACACCTTC
CASSPLEGGSEGYTF
>TRBV6-5|TRBJ1-2|.|.
TGTGCCAGCAGTCCCGACAGTGCTTATGGCTACACCTTC
CASSPDSAYGYTF
>TRBV5-1|TRBJ1-1|.|.
TGCGCCAGCACCCCGGGACTGAGGGGGGGCAACACTGAAGCTTTCTTT
CASTPGLRGGNTEAFF
>TRBV13|TRBJ2-1|.|TRBD2
TGTGCCAGCACCTACTTAGCGGGAGGGCCCGGGGGTGAGCAGTTCTTC
CASTYLAGGPGGEQFF
>TRBV9|TRBJ1-1|.|.
TGTGCCAGCAGCCCCCGTCCCGTACAGGCAAGTGAAGCTTTCTTT
CASSPRPVQASEAFF
>TRBV7-4|TRBJ2-5|.|TRBD1
TGTGCCAGCAGACCAGGACAGGGGGCGAGAGAGACCCAGTACTTC
CASRPGQGARETQYF
>TRBV10-3|TRBJ2-7|.|.
TGTGCCATCAGGTCCCCGGGAACCTACGAGCAGTACTTC
CAIRSPGTYEQYF
>TRBV2|TRBJ2-5|.|.
TGTGCCAGCAGTGACGCTCGGGGGGCCGGAGAAACCCAGTACTTC
CASSDARGAGETQYF
>TRBV4-1|TRBJ1-4|once|.
TGCGCCAGCAGCCAGGTTGCCGGGATTGGTGAAAAACTGTTTTTT
CASSQVAGIGEKLFF
>TRBV7-8|TRBJ2-7|.|TRBD2
TGTGCCAGCAGCTTAAGGACACCGGGACTAGCGAGTGACGAGCAGTACTTC
CASSLRTPGLASDEQYF
>TRBV7-2|TRBJ1-1|.|TRBD1
TGTGCCAGCAGCTCGGACAGGCAGAGAGAGGCTTTCTTT
CASSSDRQREAFF
>TRBV9|TRBJ1-3|.|.
TGTGCCAGCAGCGTAGGATCCTCCGGCTCTGGAAACACCATATATTTT
CASSVGSSGSGNTIYF
>TRBV4-3|TRBJ2-2|.|.
TGCGCCAGCAGCCAAGCTGATCAGGGCACCGGGGAGCTGTTTTTT
CASSQADQGTGELFF
>TRBV5-8|TRBJ2-1|.|.
TGTGCCAGCAGCTTCAGGGGGGCGAGTAATGAGCAGTTCTTC
CASSFRGASNEQFF
>TRBV5-1|TRBJ2-3|.|.
TGCGCCAGCAGGCGTTTGGGACATAGCACAGATACGCAGTATTTT
CASRRLGHSTDTQYF
>TRBV4-1|TRBJ1-5|.|.
TGCGCCAGCAGCCAAGATCCCGGAGGGCGTCAGCCCCAGCATTTT
CASSQDPGGRQPQHF
>TRBV15|TRBJ2-7|.|.
TGTGCCACCAGCAGAGAGACGAACTATTACGAGCAGTACTTC
CATSRETNYYEQYF
>TRBV28|TRBJ2-3|.|TRBD2
TGTGCCAGCAGTTTGGTGCGCGGGAGGGCTACGCAGTATTTT
CASSLVRGRATQYF
>TRBV6-1|TRBJ2-7|.|TRBD1
TGTGCCAGCAGTGAAGCGCTTCGTGTATTCCGGGACAGTAGGAACGAGCAGTACTTC
CASSEALRVFRDSRNEQYF
>TRBV7-8|TRBJ2-7|.|TRBD2
TGTGCCAGCAGCTCGGGAGGGGAGCAGTACTTC
CASSSGGEQYF
>TRBV28|TRBJ2-2|.|TRBD1
TGTGCCAGCAGACAGGGGGGAGGCACCGGGGAGCTGTTTTTT
CASRQGGGTGELFF
>TRBV6-5|TRBJ1-1|.|.
TGTGCCAGCAGTTACTCGAGAACGGGGAACACTGAAGCTTTCTTT
CASSYSRTGNTEAFF
>TRBV11-1|TRBJ2-5|.|TRBD2
TGTGCCAGCAGCCCTACAGGGGCGCTAGCGGGAGGACCTCAAGAGACCCAGTACTTC
CASSPTGALAGGPQETQYF
>TRBV28|TRBJ2-2|few|.
TGTGCCAGCACCACCTCTGGTGCGGCGGGCACCGGGGAGCTGTTTTTT
CASTTSGAAGTGELFF
>TRBV15|TRBJ1-2|once|.
TGTGCCACCAGCAGAGATCTTGCCAATGGCCACACCTTC
CATSRDLANGHTF
>TRBV19|TRBJ2-2|.|.
TGTGCCAGTAGCAAAGAAGCGGCCGGGGAGCTGTTTTTT
CASSKEAAGELFF
>TRBV5-6|TRBJ1-1|many|.
TGTGCCAGCAGCTTCTTCTCGAACACTGAAGCTTTCTTT
CASSFFSNTEAFF
>TRBV7-2|TRBJ2-1|.|.
TGTGCCAGCAGCTTAGGTTCAGGGTCCTACAATGAGCAGTTCTTC
CASSLGSGSYNEQFF
>TRBV7-9|TRBJ2-3|.|TRBD2
TGTGCCAGCAGCCCTGAGGGCGGGAGAACAGATACGCAGTATTTT
CASSPEGGRTDTQYF
>TRBV7-3|TRBJ2-3|.|TRBD2
TGTGCCAGCAGCTCAGCGGGAGGTACAGATACGCAGTATTTT
CASSSAGGTDTQYF
>TRBV2|TRBJ1-1|.|.
TGTGCCAGCAGCGTAGGTCAGGGAGGTGAAGCTTTCTTT
CASSVGQGGEAFF
>TRBV6-1|TRBJ2-7|.|.
TGTGCCAGCAGTGAAGCAGTCGCGGGGACCTACGAGCAGTACTTC
CASSEAVAGTYEQYF
>TRBV5-1|TRBJ2-1|once|TRBD1
TGCGCCAGCAGCCCGGACAGGGTAGGATACAATGAGCAGTTCTTC
CASSPDRVGYNEQFF
>TRBV11-3|TRBJ2-4|once|TRBD1
TGTGCCAGCAGCTCCGGGACAGGAAAAAACATTCAGTACTTC
CASSSGTGKNIQYF
>TRBV5-1|TRBJ2-1|.|TRBD2
TGCGCCAGCAGCAAAGGGACTAGCGGGAGTTTCCTCCACTACAATGAGCAGTTCTTC
CASSKGTSGSFLHYNEQFF
>TRBV7-2|TRBJ2-1|once|TRBD2
TGTGCCAGCAGCTTAGGTGCGGGAGGCGTCTACAATGAGCAGTTCTTC
CASSLGAGGVYNEQFF
>TRBV2|TRBJ1-5|.|TRBD1
TGTGCCAGCAGTCCAGGGACAGGGCCTCAGCCCCAGCATTTT
CASSPGTGPQPQHF
>TRBV7-2|TRBJ1-1|once|TRBD1
TGTGCCAGCAGCCGGAACAGGGGGCTGGACGTCACTGAAGCTTTCTTT
CASSRNRGLDVTEAFF
>TRBV5-1|TRBJ2-1|.|.
TGCGCCAGCAGCCCCACGGGACTCCCCCGGGATGAGCAGTTCTTC
CASSPTGLPRDEQFF
>TRBV4-1|TRBJ1-2|.|.
TGCGCCAGCAGCCAAACCGGGGTCCCGAACTATGGCTACACCTTC
CASSQTGVPNYGYTF
>TRBV7-3|TRBJ2-1|.|.
TGTGCCAGCAGCCAAAACGCGGGGAATGAGCAGTTCTTC
CASSQNAGNEQFF
>TRBV6-5|TRBJ1-1|.|.
TGTGCCAGCAGTTACTGGCAGGGGCTTAACACTGAAGCTTTCTTT
CASSYWQGLNTEAFF
>TRBV5-1|TRBJ2-5|.|.
TGCGCCAGCAGCTTAACGGGAGAGACCCAGTACTTC
CASSLTGETQYF
>TRBV28|TRBJ1-1|once|.
TGTGCCAGCAGTTTATCGACGAGGCCGAAAGCTTTCTTT
CASSLSTRPKAFF
>TRBV28|TRBJ1-4|.|.
TGTGCCAGCAACTCGAGAGGGGAAAAACTGTTTTTT
CASNSRGEKLFF
>TRBV9|TRBJ2-7|.|.
TGTGCCAGCAGCGTAGCGCAGGGGCCCTACGAGCAGTACTTC
CASSVAQGPYEQYF
>TRBV2|TRBJ2-1|.|.
TGTGCCAAACAAGAATACAATGAGCAGTTCTTC
CAKQEYNEQFF